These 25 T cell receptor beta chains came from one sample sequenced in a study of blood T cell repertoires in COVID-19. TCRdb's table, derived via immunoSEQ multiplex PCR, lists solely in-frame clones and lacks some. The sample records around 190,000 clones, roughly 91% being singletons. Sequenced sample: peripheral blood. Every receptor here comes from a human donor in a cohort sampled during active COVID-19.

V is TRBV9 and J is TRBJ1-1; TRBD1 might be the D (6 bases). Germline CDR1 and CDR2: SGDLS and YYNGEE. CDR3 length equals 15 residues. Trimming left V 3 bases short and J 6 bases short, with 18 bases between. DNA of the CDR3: TGTGCCAGCAGCGCAGGGCTAGGGAGGGGGGCTGAAGCTTTCTTT. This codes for CASSAGLGRGAEAFF. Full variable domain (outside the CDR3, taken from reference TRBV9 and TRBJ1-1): DSGVTQTPKHLITATGQRVTLRCSPRSGDLSVYWYQQSLDQGLQFLIQYYNGEERAKGNILERFSAQQFPDLHSELNLSSLELGDSALYFCASSAGLGRGAEAFFGQGTRLTVV.

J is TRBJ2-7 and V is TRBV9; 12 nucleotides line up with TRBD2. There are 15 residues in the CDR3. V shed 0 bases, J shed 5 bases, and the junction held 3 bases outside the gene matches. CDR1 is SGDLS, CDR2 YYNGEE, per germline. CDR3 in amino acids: CASSVGLAGVDEQYF. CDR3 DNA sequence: TGTGCCAGCAGCGTAGGACTAGCGGGAGTTGACGAGCAGTACTTC.

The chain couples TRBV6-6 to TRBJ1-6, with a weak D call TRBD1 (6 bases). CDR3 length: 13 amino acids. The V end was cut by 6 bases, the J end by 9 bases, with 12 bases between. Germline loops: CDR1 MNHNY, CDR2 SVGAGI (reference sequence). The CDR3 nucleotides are TGTGCCAGCAGGCCAGGGGAGCCTTCACCCCTCCACTTT. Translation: CASRPGEPSPLHF.

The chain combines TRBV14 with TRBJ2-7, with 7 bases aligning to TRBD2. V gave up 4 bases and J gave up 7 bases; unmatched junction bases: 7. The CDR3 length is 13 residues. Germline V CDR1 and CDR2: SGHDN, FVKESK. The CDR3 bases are TGTGCCAGCAGCCTCAGACTAGCCCGTGAGCAGTACTTC. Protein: CASSLRLAREQYF.

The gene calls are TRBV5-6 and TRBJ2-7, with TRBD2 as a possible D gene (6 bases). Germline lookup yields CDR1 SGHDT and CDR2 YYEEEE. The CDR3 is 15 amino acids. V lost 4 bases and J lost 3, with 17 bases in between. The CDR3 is CASSQGGTVVYEQYF. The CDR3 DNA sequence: TGTGCCAGCAGCCAGGGCGGGACGGTGGTCTACGAGCAGTACTTC.

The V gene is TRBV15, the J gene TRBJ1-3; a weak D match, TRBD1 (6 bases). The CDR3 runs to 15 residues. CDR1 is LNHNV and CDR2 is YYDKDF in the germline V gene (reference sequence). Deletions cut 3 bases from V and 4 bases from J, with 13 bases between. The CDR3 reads CATSSRGGLGNTIYF. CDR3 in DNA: TGTGCCACCAGCAGCCGAGGGGGTTTGGGAAACACCATATATTTT.

The CDR3 is CASSQDGAGAGNEQFF. In DNA, the CDR3 is TGCGCCAGCAGCCAAGATGGCGCGGGAGCGGGGAATGAGCAGTTCTTC. The J gene is TRBJ2-1, the V gene TRBV4-1, with 7 bases identical to TRBD2. Losses at the gene ends were 0 bases for V and 7 bases for J; bases not matched to a gene: 9. Germline CDR1 and CDR2: MGHRA and YSYEKL. The CDR3 runs to 16 residues.

The CDR3 spells CASSLRTGVRETQYF. The CDR3 DNA is TGTGCCAGCAGTCTCCGCACAGGGGTAAGGGAGACCCAGTACTTC. V gene TRBV6-5 combines with J gene TRBJ2-5, with TRBD1 matching over 7 bases. The CDR3 has 15 residues. Per germline, CDR1 MNHEY and CDR2 SVGAGI. Trimming cost V 5 bases and J 5 bases; bases outside gene matches: 11.

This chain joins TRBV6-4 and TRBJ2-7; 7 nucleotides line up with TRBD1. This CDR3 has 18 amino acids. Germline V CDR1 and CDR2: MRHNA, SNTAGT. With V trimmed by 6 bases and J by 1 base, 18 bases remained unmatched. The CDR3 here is CASSTTKKTGVPSYEQYF. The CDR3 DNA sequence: TGTGCCAGCAGCACGACTAAAAAAACAGGGGTACCATCCTACGAGCAGTACTTC.

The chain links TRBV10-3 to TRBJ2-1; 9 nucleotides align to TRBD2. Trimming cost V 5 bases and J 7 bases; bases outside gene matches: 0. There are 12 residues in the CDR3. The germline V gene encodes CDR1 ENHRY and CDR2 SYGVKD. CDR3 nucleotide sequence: TGTGCCATCAGTCTAGCGGGAAATGAGCAGTTCTTC. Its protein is CAISLAGNEQFF.

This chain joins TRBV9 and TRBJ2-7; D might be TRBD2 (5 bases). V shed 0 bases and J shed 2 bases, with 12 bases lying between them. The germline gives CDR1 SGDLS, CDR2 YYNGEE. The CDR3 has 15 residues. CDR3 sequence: CASSVEAEGPYEQYF. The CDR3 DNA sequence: TGTGCCAGCAGCGTAGAGGCCGAGGGTCCCTACGAGCAGTACTTC. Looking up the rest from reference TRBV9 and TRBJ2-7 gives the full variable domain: DSGVTQTPKHLITATGQRVTLRCSPRSGDLSVYWYQQSLDQGLQFLIQYYNGEERAKGNILERFSAQQFPDLHSELNLSSLELGDSALYFCASSVEAEGPYEQYFGPGTRLTVT.

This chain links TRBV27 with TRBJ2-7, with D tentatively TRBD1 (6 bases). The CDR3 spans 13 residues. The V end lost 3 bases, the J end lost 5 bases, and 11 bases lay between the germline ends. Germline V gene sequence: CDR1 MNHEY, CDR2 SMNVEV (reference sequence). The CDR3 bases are TGTGCCAGCAGTTTCAGGGGTACCCACGAGCAGTACTTC. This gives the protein CASSFRGTHEQYF.

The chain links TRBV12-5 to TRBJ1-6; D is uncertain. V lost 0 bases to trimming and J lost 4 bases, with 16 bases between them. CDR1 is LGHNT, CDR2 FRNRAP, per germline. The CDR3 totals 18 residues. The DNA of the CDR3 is TGTGCTAGTGGTTTGGTACGCACAGCCGGAACGTATAATTCACCCCTCCACTTT. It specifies CASGLVRTAGTYNSPLHF.

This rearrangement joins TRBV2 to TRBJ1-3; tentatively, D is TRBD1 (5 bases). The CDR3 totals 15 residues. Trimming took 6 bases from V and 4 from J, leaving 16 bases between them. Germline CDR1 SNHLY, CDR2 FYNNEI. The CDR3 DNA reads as TGTGCCAGCAGGTCCACAACAGGATCGGGAAACACCATATATTTT. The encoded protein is CASRSTTGSGNTIYF.

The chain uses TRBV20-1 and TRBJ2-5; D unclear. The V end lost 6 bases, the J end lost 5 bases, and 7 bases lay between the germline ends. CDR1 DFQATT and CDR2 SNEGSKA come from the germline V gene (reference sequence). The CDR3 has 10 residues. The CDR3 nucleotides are TGCAGTGCGGTCCGGGAGACCCAGTACTTC. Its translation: CSAVRETQYF.

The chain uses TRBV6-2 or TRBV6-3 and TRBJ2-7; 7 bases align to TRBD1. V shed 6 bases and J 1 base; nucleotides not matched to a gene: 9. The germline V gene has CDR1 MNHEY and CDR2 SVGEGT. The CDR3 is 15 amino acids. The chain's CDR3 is CASSSAGQVSYEQYF. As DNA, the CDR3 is TGTGCCAGCAGCTCCGCCGGACAGGTTTCCTACGAGCAGTACTTC.

CDR3 loop: CASSSMAQGSAGANVLTF. The CDR3 bases are TGTGCCAGCAGCTCGATGGCACAGGGTTCAGCTGGGGCCAACGTCCTGACTTTC. The chain links TRBV5-4 to TRBJ2-6, with D possibly TRBD1 on 6 matching bases. This CDR3 is built from 18 residues. Germline values: CDR1 SGHNT, CDR2 YYREEE (reference sequence). Trimming cost V 3 bases and J 2 bases, with 18 bases left between them.

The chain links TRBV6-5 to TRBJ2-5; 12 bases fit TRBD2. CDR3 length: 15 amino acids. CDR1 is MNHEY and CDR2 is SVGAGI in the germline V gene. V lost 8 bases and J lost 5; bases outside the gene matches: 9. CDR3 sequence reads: CASFLGLAGGETQYF. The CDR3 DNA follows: TGTGCCAGCTTCCTAGGGCTAGCGGGAGGGGAGACCCAGTACTTC.

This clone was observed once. CDR3 in amino acids: CASIERTGGGSYGYTF. The CDR3, as DNA: TGTGCCAGCATAGAGAGGACAGGGGGGGGTTCCTATGGCTACACCTTC. V and J are TRBV2 and TRBJ1-2; TRBD1 aligns across 10 bases. Germline-derived CDR1 and CDR2 are SNHLY and FYNNEI. J gave up 4 bases and V 7 bases, and 12 bases lay outside the gene matches. The CDR3 is made up of 16 amino acids.

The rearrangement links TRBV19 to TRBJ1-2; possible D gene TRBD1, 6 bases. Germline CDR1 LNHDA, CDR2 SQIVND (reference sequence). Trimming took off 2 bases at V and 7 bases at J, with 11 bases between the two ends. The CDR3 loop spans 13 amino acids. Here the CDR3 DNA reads TGTGCCAGTAGTATAAACGGACAGAGTGGCTACACCTTC. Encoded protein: CASSINGQSGYTF.

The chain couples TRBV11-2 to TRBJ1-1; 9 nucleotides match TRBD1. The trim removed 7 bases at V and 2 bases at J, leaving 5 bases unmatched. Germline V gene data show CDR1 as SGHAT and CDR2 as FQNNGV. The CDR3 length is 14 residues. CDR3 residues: CASTRGQGNTEAFF. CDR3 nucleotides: TGTGCCAGCACCAGGGGACAGGGAAACACTGAAGCTTTCTTT.

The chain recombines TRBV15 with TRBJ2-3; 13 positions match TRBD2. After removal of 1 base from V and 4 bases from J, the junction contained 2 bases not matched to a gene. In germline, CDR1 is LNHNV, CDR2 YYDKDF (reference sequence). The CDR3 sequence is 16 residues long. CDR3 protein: CATSRGTSGSSDTQYF. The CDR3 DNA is TGTGCCACCAGCAGAGGGACTAGCGGGAGCTCAGATACGCAGTATTTT.

The CDR3 DNA reads as TGCAGTGCTAGTACAGGGGGGGACAAGCCCCAGCATTTT. Translating it yields CSASTGGDKPQHF. This chain connects TRBV20-1 to TRBJ1-5; 8 bases fit TRBD1. Germline V CDR1 and CDR2: DFQATT, SNEGSKA (reference sequence). V dropped 3 bases and J dropped 8; count of bases not matched to a gene: 6. This CDR3 is 13 amino acids long.

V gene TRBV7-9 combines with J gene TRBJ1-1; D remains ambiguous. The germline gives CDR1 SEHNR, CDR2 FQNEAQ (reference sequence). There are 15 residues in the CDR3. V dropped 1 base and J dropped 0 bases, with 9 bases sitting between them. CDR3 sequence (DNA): TGTGCCAGCAGCTTAGTAACGGGAATGAACACTGAAGCTTTCTTT. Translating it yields CASSLVTGMNTEAFF. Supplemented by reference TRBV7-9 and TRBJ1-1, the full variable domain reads DTGVSQNPRHKITKRGQNVTFRCDPISEHNRLYWYRQTLGQGPEFLTYFQNEAQLEKSRLLSDRFSAERPKGSFSTLEIQRTEQGDSAMYLCASSLVTGMNTEAFFGQGTRLTVV.

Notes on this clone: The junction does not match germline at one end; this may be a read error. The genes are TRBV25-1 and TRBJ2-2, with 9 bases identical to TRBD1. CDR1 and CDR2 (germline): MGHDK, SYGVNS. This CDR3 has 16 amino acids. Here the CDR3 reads CASSDTGGGQHRGAVF. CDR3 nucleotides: TGTGCCAGCAGTGACACAGGGGGCGGTCAACACCGGGGAGCTGTTTTT.